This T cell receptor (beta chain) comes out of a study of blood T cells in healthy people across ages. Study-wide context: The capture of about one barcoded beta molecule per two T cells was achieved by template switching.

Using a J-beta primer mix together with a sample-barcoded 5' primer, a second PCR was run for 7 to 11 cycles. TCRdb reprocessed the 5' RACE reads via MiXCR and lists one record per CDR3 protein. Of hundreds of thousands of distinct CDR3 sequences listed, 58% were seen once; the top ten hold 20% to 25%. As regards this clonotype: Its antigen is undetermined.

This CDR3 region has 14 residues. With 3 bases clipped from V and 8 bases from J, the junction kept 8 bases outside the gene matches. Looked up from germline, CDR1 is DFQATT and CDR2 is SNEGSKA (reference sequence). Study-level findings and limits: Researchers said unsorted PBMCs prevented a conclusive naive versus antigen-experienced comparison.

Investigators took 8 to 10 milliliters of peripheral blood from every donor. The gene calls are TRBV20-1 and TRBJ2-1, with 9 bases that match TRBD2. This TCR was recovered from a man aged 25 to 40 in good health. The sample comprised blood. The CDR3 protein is CSASGASGNYEQFF. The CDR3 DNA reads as TGCAGTGCTAGTGGGGCTAGCGGGAACTATGAGCAGTTCTTC.